This entry lists 32 T cell receptor beta chains sequenced from one sample in a study of early stage breast cancer tumors. Sequencing was performed with immunoSEQ multiplex PCR; in TCRdb, only in-frame clones are kept and a portion is missing. The sample lists 25,000 to 35,000 clones, approximately 80% occurring once. The sample comprised blood. These TCRs come from a person aged 60 to 70 with breast cancer.

The V gene is TRBV6-5, the J gene TRBJ1-5; tentatively, D is TRBD1 (5 bases). The ends were cut back, 6 bases at V and 4 bases at J, with 16 bases in the middle. The germline V gene encodes CDR1 MNHEY and CDR2 SVGAGI. The CDR3 runs to 15 residues. The CDR3 spells CASRTRGGANQPQHF. DNA for the CDR3: TGTGCCAGCAGAACCCGAGGAGGGGCAAATCAGCCCCAGCATTTT.

This clone was counted a single time. This chain uses TRBV7-2 with TRBJ2-5; weak D call: TRBD2 (6 bases). Germline lookup yields CDR1 SGHTA and CDR2 FQGNSA. The V and J ends lost 2 bases and 4 bases respectively, with 11 bases between them. This CDR3 has 14 amino acids. In DNA form, the CDR3 reads TGTGCCAGCAGCTTAAATCCGGGACTAGAGACCCAGTACTTC. Translating it yields CASSLNPGLETQYF.

The chain couples TRBV7-9 to TRBJ1-5, with D uncertain. In germline, CDR1 is SEHNR, CDR2 FQNEAQ (reference sequence). V was trimmed by 3 bases and J by 5 bases, leaving 8 bases between them. CDR3 length equals 13 residues. The CDR3 nucleotides are TGTGCCAGCAGCTTCCTTCGGGATCAGCCCCAGCATTTT. Amino acids: CASSFLRDQPQHF.

The chain couples TRBV4-3 to TRBJ2-7, with 14 positions matching TRBD2. Germline V gene lookup returns CDR1 LGHNA and CDR2 YSLEER. The V gene end was trimmed by 0 bases and the J gene end by 4 bases; junction bases not matched to a gene: 5. The CDR3 totals 17 residues. The CDR3 protein is CASSQETSGRAGYEQYF. Written as DNA, the CDR3 is TGCGCCAGCAGCCAAGAGACTAGCGGGAGGGCCGGGTACGAGCAGTACTTC.

The chain joins TRBV5-1 to TRBJ1-1; D not certain. This CDR3 has 14 amino acids. Germline CDR1 and CDR2: SGHRS and YFSETQ. The ends were cut back, 4 bases at V and 1 base at J, with 11 bases in the middle. The CDR3 coding sequence is TGCGCCAGCAGCCTCGAAGGCGGGAACACTGAAGCTTTCTTT. It specifies CASSLEGGNTEAFF.

The chain employs TRBV27 and TRBJ2-3; 10 nucleotides line up with TRBD2. With 10 bases clipped from V and 2 bases from J, the junction kept 3 bases outside the gene matches. Germline-derived CDR1 and CDR2 are MNHEY and SMNVEV (reference sequence). The CDR3 is 13 amino acids. The CDR3 loop is CATGLADTDTQYF. The CDR3 region has the DNA TGTGCCACTGGACTAGCGGACACAGATACGCAGTATTTT.

V usage is TRBV7-8 and J usage is TRBJ2-7, with a possible D match to TRBD2 (5 bases). This CDR3 region has 11 residues. The germline V gene has CDR1 SGHVS and CDR2 FQNEAQ. Trimming stripped 5 bases from V and 6 bases from J, with 8 bases between. CDR3 in DNA: TGTGCCAGCAGCGTCCGGGGCGAGCAGTACTTC. Its protein product is CASSVRGEQYF.

This sequence joins TRBV30 and TRBJ2-7; possible D gene TRBD2, 5 bases. The germline V and J ends were trimmed by 2 bases and 4 bases, with 6 bases remaining between them. Germline loops: CDR1 GTSNPN, CDR2 SVGIG (reference sequence). This CDR3 contains 11 residues. The CDR3 bases are TGTGCCTGGAGTCCGGGATACGAGCAGTACTTC. It translates to CAWSPGYEQYF.

This chain connects TRBV30 to TRBJ2-1; maybe TRBD2 (7 bases). CDR1 and CDR2 from the germline V gene are GTSNPN and SVGIG (reference sequence). The V end lost 3 bases, the J end lost 1 base, and 19 bases lay between the germline ends. The CDR3 is made up of 17 amino acids. The CDR3 nucleotides are TGTGCCTGGAGCCGCCGGTCGGGGGGCATTTCCTACAATGAGCAGTTCTTC. It is translated as CAWSRRSGGISYNEQFF.

The chain links TRBV27 to TRBJ1-1; D perhaps matches TRBD1 (5 bases). The CDR3 runs to 13 residues. Germline V gene data show CDR1 as MNHEY and CDR2 as SMNVEV (reference sequence). Trimming removed 5 bases at V and 8 bases at J, with 15 bases between. CDR3 amino acids: CASSGGDGREAFF. For the CDR3, the DNA is TGTGCCAGCAGTGGGGGGGATGGTAGGGAAGCTTTCTTT.

The chain combines TRBV7-2 with TRBJ1-1; 10 nucleotides match TRBD1. The J segment lost 4 bases and the V segment lost 5 bases, leaving 4 bases of the junction unmatched. Germline CDR1 and CDR2: SGHTA and FQGNSA. The CDR3 consists of 14 residues. The CDR3: CASSDRTGGTEAFF. CDR3 in DNA: TGTGCCAGCAGCGACCGGACAGGGGGCACTGAAGCTTTCTTT.

A single count supports this clone. Within the sample, other DNA sequences also encode this same CDR3. The rearrangement uses TRBV4-3 and TRBJ2-7; D is possibly TRBD2 (6 bases). The CDR3 sequence is 14 residues long. The V end lost 6 bases, the J end lost 0 bases, and 12 bases lay between the germline ends. Germline-derived CDR1 and CDR2 are LGHNA and YSLEER. This CDR3 is CASSLSGSSYEQYF. The CDR3 nucleotides are TGCGCCAGCAGTCTTAGCGGATCCTCCTACGAGCAGTACTTC.

The CDR3 region has the DNA TGCAGCGTTGGTTTAGCGGTTGCTGGTGAGCAGTTCTTC. This sequence encodes CSVGLAVAGEQFF. The chain carries TRBV29-1 and TRBJ2-1; maybe TRBD2 (6 bases). The ends were cut back, 4 bases at V and 9 bases at J, with 16 bases in the middle. The CDR3 sequence is 13 residues long. CDR1 is SQVTM and CDR2 is ANQGSEA in the germline V gene.

This clone has a single count. The chain carries TRBV5-1 and TRBJ2-7; 9 positions agree with TRBD1. Trimming cost V 3 bases and J 5 bases; bases outside gene matches: 15. The CDR3 is made up of 17 amino acids. The germline gives CDR1 SGHRS, CDR2 YFSETQ. Here the CDR3 DNA reads TGCGCCAGCAGCTCGGCAGGGACAGGGTGGAACGGCAACGAGCAGTACTTC. Translated, it gives CASSSAGTGWNGNEQYF.

The rearrangement joins TRBV5-1 to TRBJ1-4; 9 bases are shared with TRBD1. Germline loops: CDR1 SGHRS, CDR2 YFSETQ. Trimming at V came to 3 bases and at J to 7 bases, leaving 7 bases not matched to a gene. The CDR3 is 15 residues long. The CDR3 spells CASSSQGTGSEKLFF. For the CDR3, the DNA is TGCGCCAGCAGCTCCCAAGGGACAGGGTCTGAAAAACTGTTTTTT.

The chain links TRBV5-1 to TRBJ2-3, with 7 bases identical to TRBD2. The CDR3 runs to 15 residues. Germline V gene sequence: CDR1 SGHRS, CDR2 YFSETQ. The ends lost 1 base at V and 0 bases at J; junction bases unmatched: 2. The CDR3 nucleotides are TGCGCCAGCAGCTTGTCGGGACTAAGCACAGATACGCAGTATTTT. This translates into CASSLSGLSTDTQYF.

V is TRBV27 and J is TRBJ2-3, with no clear D. From germline, CDR1 is MNHEY and CDR2 SMNVEV (reference sequence). The V and J ends lost 6 bases and 0 bases respectively, with 10 bases between them. The CDR3 totals 14 residues. The CDR3 reads CASRESPSTDTQYF. CDR3 bases: TGTGCCAGCAGAGAAAGCCCTAGCACAGATACGCAGTATTTT.

V usage is TRBV5-6 and J usage is TRBJ1-2, with D possibly matching TRBD1 (5 bases). This CDR3 has 15 amino acids. V was shortened by 2 bases and J by 2 bases, with 13 bases between the two germline ends. The V gene's germline CDR1 is SGHDT and CDR2 YYEEEE. Written as DNA, the CDR3 is TGTGCCAGCAGCTTTCTTAACAGGTTAAACTATGGCTACACCTTC. Translated, it gives CASSFLNRLNYGYTF.

The chain links TRBV11-1 to TRBJ2-1; weak D call: TRBD2 (6 bases). Between the trimmed V and J ends, which lost 3 bases and 3 bases, there was a span of 21 bases. CDR1 and CDR2 (germline): SGHAT, FQDESV (reference sequence). CDR3 size: 18 residues. The CDR3 nucleotides are TGTGCCAGCAGCTTCGACCTCCTGGTAGCGGACTTCTACAATGAGCAGTTCTTC. Translating gives CASSFDLLVADFYNEQFF.

The rearrangement joins TRBV2 to TRBJ1-1; TRBD1 is a possible D gene (5 bases). Trimming pared 10 bases from V and 0 bases from J, leaving 21 bases between. Germline CDR1 reads SNHLY; CDR2 reads FYNNEI. The length of the CDR3 is 16 residues. The CDR3 protein is CATASDRGGVNTEAFF. The CDR3 nucleotides read TGTGCCACCGCCTCCGACCGGGGGGGGGTGAACACTGAAGCTTTCTTT.

The chain recombines TRBV12-5 with TRBJ2-3; D perhaps matches TRBD2 (5 bases). CDR3 length equals 15 residues. V was pared by 1 base and J by 0 bases, with 8 bases between. Germline loops: CDR1 LGHNT, CDR2 FRNRAP. For the CDR3, the DNA is TGTGCTAGTGGTTTGGGGACTCACAGCACAGATACGCAGTATTTT. This gives the protein CASGLGTHSTDTQYF.

CDR3 DNA sequence: TGTGCCAGCAGTAAACAGGGGTACTGGAATGAGCAGTTCTTC. Protein: CASSKQGYWNEQFF. The chain is built from TRBV27 and TRBJ2-1, with 7 bases lining up with TRBD1. Germline values: CDR1 MNHEY, CDR2 SMNVEV (reference sequence). The junction had 8 bases not matched to a gene; V was cut back by 5 bases and J by 7 bases. The CDR3 length is 14 residues.

This chain uses TRBV28 with TRBJ2-7, with D perhaps matching TRBD1 (5 bases). Per the germline V gene, CDR1 is MDHEN and CDR2 is SYDVKM. The CDR3 is made up of 12 amino acids. Trimming took 8 bases from V and 2 from J, leaving 10 bases between them. The CDR3 DNA follows: TGTGCCAGCTACTCAGGGACCTACGAGCAGTACTTC. Its translation: CASYSGTYEQYF. Complete variable domain (other parts from reference TRBV28 and TRBJ2-7): DVKVTQSSRYLVKRTGEKVFLECVQDMDHENMFWYRQDPGLGLRLIYFSYDVKMKEKGDIPEGYSVSREKKERFSLILESASTNQTSMYLCASYSGTYEQYFGPGTRLTVT.

This chain uses TRBV29-1 with TRBJ1-4; 7 bases align to TRBD1. The V and J ends lost 5 bases and 0 bases, in that order; junction bases with no gene match: 12. CDR1 and CDR2 from the germline V gene are SQVTM and ANQGSEA. The CDR3 runs 17 residues. The CDR3 region has the DNA TGCAGCGTTTCCCGCAACCAAGGGACAGCAACTAATGAAAAACTGTTTTTT. This translates into CSVSRNQGTATNEKLFF.

V and J are TRBV18 and TRBJ2-5, with unresolved D. The CDR3 totals 15 residues. CDR1 is KGHSH, CDR2 LQKENI, per germline. V was shortened by 3 bases and J by 1 base, with 12 bases between the two germline ends. CDR3 nucleotides: TGTGCCAGCTCACCGGAACTTGGGCGCCAAGAGACCCAGTACTTC. Translation: CASSPELGRQETQYF. Complete variable domain (other parts from reference TRBV18 and TRBJ2-5): NAGVMQNPRHLVRRRGQEARLRCSPMKGHSHVYWYRQLPEEGLKFMVYLQKENIIDESGMPKERFSAEFPKEGPSILRIQQVVRGDSAAYFCASSPELGRQETQYFGPGTRLLVL.

The CDR3 DNA reads TGTGCCAGCAGTTCGAGGGGGGAAGCTTTCTTT. It translates to CASSSRGEAFF. This chain joins TRBV28 and TRBJ1-1, with D perhaps matching TRBD1 (6 bases). This CDR3 is built from 11 residues. CDR1 is MDHEN and CDR2 is SYDVKM in the germline V gene. V lost 4 bases, J lost 8 bases, and 8 bases lay in between. The whole variable domain, remainder taken from reference TRBV28 and TRBJ1-1, is DVKVTQSSRYLVKRTGEKVFLECVQDMDHENMFWYRQDPGLGLRLIYFSYDVKMKEKGDIPEGYSVSREKKERFSLILESASTNQTSMYLCASSSRGEAFFGQGTRLTVV.

This chain links TRBV11-2 with TRBJ2-1, with D unclear. The CDR3 has 16 residues. Germline CDR1 SGHAT, CDR2 FQNNGV. Trimming removed 4 bases from V and 8 bases from J, with 21 bases in between. The CDR3 nucleotides are TGTGCCAGCAGCTCCTTATTCGGAGCATCCCCCCATGAGCAGTTCTTC. It yields the protein CASSSLFGASPHEQFF.

The chain employs TRBV11-2 and TRBJ2-7; possible D gene TRBD1, 5 bases. The CDR3 extends over 15 amino acids. The V end lost 1 base, the J end lost 1 base, and 11 bases lay between the germline ends. CDR1 is SGHAT and CDR2 is FQNNGV in the germline V gene. The CDR3 region is CASSLVRVKSYEQYF. DNA of the CDR3: TGTGCCAGCAGCTTAGTCAGGGTTAAATCCTACGAGCAGTACTTC.

This chain connects TRBV7-2 to TRBJ2-7, with D perhaps TRBD2 (6 bases). The CDR3 covers 14 residues. Per germline, CDR1 SGHTA and CDR2 FQGNSA. The ends were cut back, 3 bases at V and 5 bases at J, with 14 bases in the middle. CDR3 protein: CASSFARGSDEQYF. CDR3 in DNA: TGTGCCAGCAGCTTCGCCCGGGGGTCGGACGAGCAGTACTTC.

This chain links TRBV19 with TRBJ1-4, with 8 nucleotides matching TRBD1. The CDR3 is 13 amino acids. Germline CDR1 reads LNHDA; CDR2 reads SQIVND (reference sequence). V shed 9 bases, J shed 3 bases, and the junction held 3 bases outside the gene matches. The CDR3 sequence: CARRQGSNEKLFF. In DNA, the CDR3 is TGTGCCAGGAGACAGGGGTCTAATGAAAAACTGTTTTTT.

The chain joins TRBV6-5 to TRBJ1-3, with a possible D match to TRBD1 (6 bases). The V gene lost 0 bases and the J gene lost 2 bases, with 11 bases spanning the gap. Germline V gene lookup returns CDR1 MNHEY and CDR2 SVGAGI. CDR3 size: 16 residues. CDR3 loop: CASSYSRGATGNTIYF. The CDR3 coding sequence is TGTGCCAGCAGTTACTCGCGGGGGGCAACTGGAAACACCATATATTTT.

The rearrangement joins TRBV4-3 to TRBJ1-3; 7 bases align to TRBD1. This CDR3 spans 15 amino acids. After removal of 0 bases from V and 2 bases from J, the junction contained 1 base not matched to a gene. Per germline, CDR1 LGHNA and CDR2 YSLEER. The CDR3 DNA sequence: TGCGCCAGCAGCCAAGATGACAGGGCTGGAAACACCATATATTTT. Protein: CASSQDDRAGNTIYF.